This T cell receptor beta chain is drawn from a study of siplizumab effects on memory and regulatory T cells. Germline V gene lookup returns CDR1 SEHNR and CDR2 FQNEAQ (reference sequence). The CDR3 sequence is 14 residues long. With 5 bases clipped from V and 3 bases from J, the junction kept 2 bases outside the gene matches. Clones were sequenced by immunoSEQ multiplex PCR, and TCRdb holds only the in-frame ones, with some missing. Of about 110,000 clones listed, approximately 94% are singletons. Sequenced material: CD4+ T cells sorted from blood. The sequence derives from a human donor in good health. This chain joins TRBV7-9 and TRBJ2-5, with 11 bases aligning to TRBD2. The CDR3 DNA is TGTGCCAGCAGCCGGGGACTAGCGGAAGAGACCCAGTACTTC. Amino acid sequence: CASSRGLAEETQYF.